This T cell receptor (beta chain) was sequenced during a study of T cell responses to AZD1222 COVID-19 vaccine. Overall study results and limits: Only a handful of AZD1222 recipients, several in all, had baseline seropositivity. Across the whole spike, CD4 TCRs peaked at regions 160-218 and 743-854.

Sequencing used immunoSEQ multiplex PCR; TCRdb keeps in-frame clones, though not all of them. The table shows about 78,000 clones, with approximately 91% occurring only once. A note on this clone: Its antigen is undetermined.

The germline V gene encodes CDR1 SNHLY and CDR2 FYNNEI. The CDR3 contains 13 residues. Trimming pared 6 bases from V and 9 bases from J, leaving 14 bases between. This chain uses TRBV2 with TRBJ2-2, with TRBD2 as a possible D gene (5 bases). The specimen comprised peripheral blood, sampled on day 0 of MenACWY control vaccination. The receptor was derived from an adult in good health. This CDR3 reads CASSAASGWELFF. The CDR3 DNA reads TGTGCCAGCAGCGCCGCTTCGGGGTGGGAGCTGTTTTTT.